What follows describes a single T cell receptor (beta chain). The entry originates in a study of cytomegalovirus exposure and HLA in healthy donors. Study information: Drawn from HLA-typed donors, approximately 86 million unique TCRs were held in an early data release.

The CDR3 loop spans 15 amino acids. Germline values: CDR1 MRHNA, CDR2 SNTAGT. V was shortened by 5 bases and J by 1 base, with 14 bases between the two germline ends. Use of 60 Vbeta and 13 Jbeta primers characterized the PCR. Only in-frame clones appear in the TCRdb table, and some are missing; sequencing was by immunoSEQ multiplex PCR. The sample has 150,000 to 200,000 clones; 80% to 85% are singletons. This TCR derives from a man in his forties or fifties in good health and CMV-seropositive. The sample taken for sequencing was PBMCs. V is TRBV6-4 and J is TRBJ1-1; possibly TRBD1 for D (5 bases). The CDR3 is CASSQTSGGNTEAFF. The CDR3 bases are TGTGCCAGCAGTCAGACCTCGGGGGGGAACACTGAAGCTTTCTTT.